This T cell receptor beta chain derives from a study of blood T cell repertoires in COVID-19. Sequenced by immunoSEQ multiplex PCR; TCRdb stores in-frame clones only, minus some. The sample includes 280,000 or so clones, 65% to 90% seen only once; the top ten take roughly 14%. This CDR3 comprises 14 residues. Trimming stripped 2 bases from V and 6 bases from J, with 12 bases between. Germline CDR1 and CDR2: MNHEY and SVGAGI. Sequencing used peripheral blood. The chain carries TRBV6-5 and TRBJ2-3, with D possibly matching TRBD2 (6 bases). The TCR originated in a human donor in a cohort sampled during active COVID-19. CDR3 DNA: TGTGCCAGCAGTTACCGAGGCGGGGAGGATACGCAGTATTTT. Translated, it gives CASSYRGGEDTQYF.